This T cell receptor (beta chain) was retrieved from a study of response to subunit inactivated influenza vaccine. Using its own MiXCR run on the RT-PCR reads, TCRdb lists one record per CDR3 protein. The sample lists more than 450,000 distinct CDR3 sequences, approximately 7.1% seen once, with under 15% in the top ten. Trimming took off 4 bases at V and 5 bases at J, with 14 bases between the two ends. The CDR3 runs 14 residues. The V gene's germline CDR1 is MGHRA and CDR2 YSYEKL. This clonotype was seen more than once but under ten times. The sample in question was PBMCs from blood, obtained approximately 25 months after vaccination. This chain uses TRBV4-1 with TRBJ2-5; D possibly corresponds to TRBD2 (6 bases). This TCR was sampled from a man between 50 and 75 years old who received an inactivated influenza vaccine. CDR3 in amino acids: CASSPLTRTETQYF. For the CDR3, the DNA is TGCGCCAGCAGCCCCTTGACTAGAACGGAGACCCAGTACTTC.